These T cell receptor beta chains were read from a single sample in a study of vaccination and CD4 T cells after COVID-19. No antigen has been identified for these receptors. Each CDR3 protein is one row after TCRdb ran MiXCR on the PCR reads. This repertoire shows 9,500 to 14,000 distinct CDR3 sequences, 30% to 45% found once; its top ten account for about 15%. Specimen: CD4+ T cells from blood, cultured in vitro. Source of these receptors: a human donor in good health. The CDR3 runs from the conserved cysteine through the conserved F or W. The order of the fields is J gene, V gene, clone size, D gene, CDR3 protein, CDR3 DNA. The D gene is left open where the match is weak. Only some rows state a clone size, as once, few, many or a class for expanded clones.

J: TRBJ2-1; V: TRBV18; size: -; D: TRBD2; CDR3: CASSPKGTAGGSAYNEQFF; DNA: TGTGCCAGCTCACCGAAGGGGACCGCGGGAGGGAGCGCCTACAATGAGCAGTTCTTC
J: TRBJ1-1; V: TRBV7-2; size: -; D: -; CDR3: CASSSEMNTEAFF; DNA: TGTGCCAGCAGCTCTGAAATGAACACTGAAGCTTTCTTT
J: TRBJ2-5; V: TRBV20-1; size: -; D: -; CDR3: CSARDSWETQYF; DNA: TGCAGTGCGCGGGACAGTTGGGAGACCCAGTACTTC
J: TRBJ2-3; V: TRBV20-1; size: few; D: TRBD1; CDR3: CSARVGDRVFNTQYF; DNA: TGCAGTGCTAGAGTGGGGGACAGGGTCTTCAATACGCAGTATTTT
J: TRBJ1-1; V: TRBV30; size: -; D: -; CDR3: CAWSVVGTEAFF; DNA: TGTGCCTGGAGTGTAGTAGGGACTGAAGCTTTCTTT
J: TRBJ2-7; V: TRBV10-1; size: -; D: TRBD2; CDR3: CASSHYSGRLSYEQYF; DNA: TGCGCCAGCAGCCATTACAGCGGGAGGCTGTCCTACGAGCAGTACTTC
J: TRBJ2-2; V: TRBV6-2/TRBV6-3; size: -; D: -; CDR3: CASSESGVATGELFF; DNA: TGTGCCAGCAGTGAATCAGGGGTGGCCACCGGGGAGCTGTTTTTT
J: TRBJ1-1; V: TRBV7-2; size: -; D: TRBD1; CDR3: CASSLGDRRNTEAFF; DNA: TGTGCCAGCAGCTTAGGGGACAGAAGGAACACTGAAGCTTTCTTT
J: TRBJ1-1; V: TRBV27; size: medium-sized; D: TRBD1; CDR3: CASSSSHLRTGGEWAFF; DNA: TGTGCCAGCAGTTCGAGCCACCTCAGGACAGGGGGCGAATGGGCTTTCTTT
J: TRBJ2-5; V: TRBV20-1; size: few; D: TRBD1; CDR3: CSAWDRLETQYF; DNA: TGCAGTGCCTGGGACAGACTAGAGACCCAGTACTTC
J: TRBJ2-5; V: TRBV12-3/TRBV12-4; size: -; D: -; CDR3: CASSATRERGETQYF; DNA: TGTGCCAGCAGTGCGACTAGGGAGAGGGGAGAGACCCAGTACTTC
J: TRBJ1-2; V: TRBV24-1; size: -; D: -; CDR3: CATSDGRYGYTF; DNA: TGTGCCACCAGTGATGGCCGGTATGGCTACACCTTC
J: TRBJ2-1; V: TRBV7-3; size: medium-sized; D: TRBD1; CDR3: CASSSPGQPYNEQFF; DNA: TGTGCCAGCAGCTCCCCGGGACAGCCCTACAATGAGCAGTTCTTC
J: TRBJ2-2; V: TRBV27; size: few; D: -; CDR3: CASSPRGRLNTGELFF; DNA: TGTGCCAGCAGCCCTAGGGGACGCTTGAACACCGGGGAGCTGTTTTTT
J: TRBJ1-2; V: TRBV18; size: once; D: -; CDR3: CASSVGPENNNYGYTF; DNA: TGTGCCAGCTCTGTGGGTCCGGAAAACAATAACTATGGCTACACCTTC
J: TRBJ2-7; V: TRBV7-9; size: few; D: -; CDR3: CASSLAGGLGEQYF; DNA: TGTGCCAGCAGCTTAGCGGGGGGTTTAGGAGAGCAGTACTTC
J: TRBJ1-4; V: TRBV20-1; size: -; D: -; CDR3: CSCSRGEKLFF; DNA: TGCAGCTGTTCTCGGGGTGAAAAACTGTTTTTT
J: TRBJ2-3; V: TRBV24-1; size: few; D: TRBD2; CDR3: CATEGGGTQYF; DNA: TGTGCCACCGAGGGCGGGGGAACGCAGTATTTT
J: TRBJ1-5; V: TRBV19; size: few; D: -; CDR3: CASLAPALNDQPQHF; DNA: TGTGCCAGTCTGGCTCCGGCCCTCAACGATCAGCCCCAGCATTTT
J: TRBJ1-5; V: TRBV7-2; size: few; D: -; CDR3: CASSSYSQGGQPQHF; DNA: TGTGCCAGCAGCTCTTATTCCCAGGGTGGCCAGCCCCAGCATTTT
J: TRBJ1-2; V: TRBV4-2; size: few; D: -; CDR3: CASSQDEGFSGYTF; DNA: TGTGCCAGCAGCCAAGATGAGGGTTTCAGTGGCTACACCTTC
J: TRBJ1-5; V: TRBV23-1; size: few; D: -; CDR3: CASSLITPSNQPQHF; DNA: TGCGCCAGCAGTCTAATAACCCCCAGCAATCAGCCCCAGCATTTT
J: TRBJ2-3; V: TRBV6-2/TRBV6-3; size: few; D: TRBD2; CDR3: CASRLLGGRALDTQYF; DNA: TGTGCCAGCAGGCTACTCGGCGGGAGGGCCCTAGATACGCAGTATTTT
J: TRBJ2-7; V: TRBV5-1; size: few; D: -; CDR3: CASSLTRGDASYEQYF; DNA: TGCGCCAGCAGCTTGACGAGGGGGGACGCCTCCTACGAGCAGTACTTC
J: TRBJ2-3; V: TRBV19; size: once; D: -; CDR3: CASSTLPGRQGTDTQYF; DNA: TGTGCCAGTAGTACACTTCCAGGACGGCAAGGAACAGATACGCAGTATTTT
J: TRBJ1-1; V: TRBV28; size: -; D: -; CDR3: CASSSGGRVFTEAFF; DNA: TGTGCCAGCAGTTCCGGTGGCAGGGTTTTCACTGAAGCTTTCTTT
J: TRBJ1-6; V: TRBV19; size: few; D: TRBD1; CDR3: CASKRVSGTGSSGSPLHF; DNA: TGTGCCAGTAAAAGGGTCTCCGGGACAGGTTCTTCTGGTTCACCCCTCCACTTT
J: TRBJ1-2; V: TRBV4-2; size: few; D: TRBD1; CDR3: CASSLQTGNYGYTF; DNA: TGTGCCAGCAGCCTCCAGACAGGGAACTATGGCTACACCTTC
J: TRBJ2-3; V: TRBV25-1; size: -; D: -; CDR3: CASSEFESEGETDTQYF; DNA: TGTGCCAGCAGTGAATTTGAGTCGGAGGGGGAGACAGATACGCAGTATTTT
J: TRBJ1-6; V: TRBV11-2; size: -; D: -; CDR3: CASSLAVVGSSYNSPLHF; DNA: TGTGCCAGCAGCTTAGCAGTCGTTGGGAGCTCCTATAATTCACCCCTCCACTTT
J: TRBJ1-6; V: TRBV20-1; size: -; D: TRBD1; CDR3: CSALTGDGSPLHF; DNA: TGCAGTGCCCTTACAGGGGATGGGTCACCCCTCCACTTT
J: TRBJ1-5; V: TRBV4-1; size: few; D: -; CDR3: CASSQDSGGQPQHF; DNA: TGCGCCAGCAGCCAAGACTCCGGGGGCCAGCCCCAGCATTTT
J: TRBJ1-1; V: TRBV28; size: -; D: TRBD1; CDR3: CASSLPQGARNTEAFF; DNA: TGTGCCAGCAGTTTGCCACAGGGGGCACGGAACACTGAAGCTTTCTTT
J: TRBJ2-5; V: TRBV21-1; size: few; D: -; CDR3: CASSKVGQAQETQYF; DNA: TGTGCCAGCAGCAAAGTGGGACAGGCCCAAGAGACCCAGTACTTC
J: TRBJ2-7; V: TRBV7-3; size: few; D: TRBD2; CDR3: CASSLGGGRGDEQYF; DNA: TGTGCCAGCAGCTTAGGGGGAGGCCGGGGGGACGAGCAGTACTTC
J: TRBJ2-7; V: TRBV4-2; size: -; D: TRBD2; CDR3: CASSQVLGGSSYEQYF; DNA: TGTGCCAGCAGCCAAGTCTTGGGCGGGAGCTCCTACGAGCAGTACTTC
J: TRBJ2-3; V: TRBV20-1; size: -; D: TRBD2; CDR3: CSAGTSGRTGTDTQYF; DNA: TGCAGTGCTGGGACTAGCGGGAGAACGGGCACAGATACGCAGTATTTT
J: TRBJ1-2; V: TRBV19; size: -; D: TRBD1; CDR3: CASTRGQGNGYTF; DNA: TGTGCCAGTACTCGCGGACAGGGAAATGGCTACACCTTC
J: TRBJ2-2; V: TRBV5-4; size: -; D: TRBD1; CDR3: CASSTPQGVNTGELFF; DNA: TGTGCCAGCAGCACCCCACAGGGGGTGAACACCGGGGAGCTGTTTTTT